The rows below give T cell receptor beta chains drawn from one sample of a study of T cell responses to AZD1222 COVID-19 vaccine. Using immunoSEQ multiplex PCR, the repertoire was profiled, and TCRdb retains in-frame clones only, with some absent. Among some 100,000 clones listed, approximately 91% were seen once. Sequenced material: peripheral blood, taken on day 0 of AZD1222 vaccination. The receptors stem from an adult in good health. Both conserved end residues are part of each CDR3. A D gene is named only where the DNA matches it firmly. Clone size, where shown, is once, few, many, or a class for clones that have expanded.

clone size: .; D gene: .; J gene: TRBJ1-4; V gene: TRBV6-5; CDR3 protein: CASSYSGPGLGEKLFF; CDR3 DNA: TGTGCCAGCAGTTACAGTGGGCCGGGCCTCGGTGAAAAACTGTTTTTT
clone size: .; D gene: .; J gene: TRBJ1-6; V gene: TRBV11-2; CDR3 protein: CASSLLRGRTNSPLHF; CDR3 DNA: TGTGCCAGCAGCCTCCTTAGGGGACGGACTAATTCACCCCTCCACTTT
clone size: .; D gene: TRBD1; J gene: TRBJ1-5; V gene: TRBV7-2; CDR3 protein: CASSLAGGGQPQHF; CDR3 DNA: TGTGCCAGCAGCTTAGCAGGGGGCGGGCAGCCCCAGCATTTT
clone size: .; D gene: TRBD1; J gene: TRBJ2-7; V gene: TRBV18; CDR3 protein: CASSPQDRSYEQYF; CDR3 DNA: TGTGCCAGCTCACCTCAGGACAGGTCCTACGAGCAGTACTTC
clone size: .; D gene: .; J gene: TRBJ2-2; V gene: TRBV7-9; CDR3 protein: CASSLAASGELFF; CDR3 DNA: TGTGCCAGCAGCTTAGCGGCCTCCGGGGAGCTGTTTTTT
clone size: few; D gene: .; J gene: TRBJ2-5; V gene: TRBV27; CDR3 protein: CASARQGGSQETQYF; CDR3 DNA: TGTGCCAGCGCCAGGCAGGGGGGATCTCAAGAGACCCAGTACTTC
clone size: few; D gene: .; J gene: TRBJ1-5; V gene: TRBV10-3; CDR3 protein: CATTPEYSNQPQHF; CDR3 DNA: TGTGCCACGACCCCAGAGTATAGCAATCAGCCCCAGCATTTT
clone size: .; D gene: .; J gene: TRBJ2-7; V gene: TRBV5-4; CDR3 protein: CASSLEQGSAYEQYF; CDR3 DNA: TGTGCCAGCAGCTTGGAACAGGGCTCGGCCTACGAGCAGTACTTC
clone size: .; D gene: .; J gene: TRBJ2-7; V gene: TRBV6-5; CDR3 protein: CASSPYGYEQYF; CDR3 DNA: TGTGCCAGCAGTCCGTATGGCTACGAGCAGTACTTC
clone size: .; D gene: .; J gene: TRBJ2-5; V gene: TRBV6-1; CDR3 protein: CASSDNSKETQYF; CDR3 DNA: TGTGCCAGCAGTGACAACTCGAAAGAGACCCAGTACTTC
clone size: .; D gene: .; J gene: TRBJ1-4; V gene: TRBV5-8; CDR3 protein: CASRGLINEKLFF; CDR3 DNA: TGTGCCAGCCGGGGGCTGATTAATGAAAAACTGTTTTTT
clone size: .; D gene: .; J gene: TRBJ2-3; V gene: TRBV11-1; CDR3 protein: CASSLVGIFGDTQYF; CDR3 DNA: TGTGCCAGCAGCTTAGTGGGGATTTTCGGAGATACGCAGTATTTT